This TCR beta chain derives from a study of CD8 T cells in Susac syndrome. With random hexamers, roughly 0.45 to 1 ug RNA was reverse transcribed. An immunoSEQ multiplex PCR amplified TCR beta CDR3 over 54 Vbeta and 13 Jbeta. TCRdb re-analysed the immunoSEQ multiplex PCR reads in MiXCR, keeping a single row per CDR3 protein. The data show some 110,000 distinct CDR3 sequences, more than 85% seen once. The CDR3 totals 14 residues. Unmatched junction bases numbered 5, after V lost 3 bases and J lost 6 bases. The germline V gene encodes CDR1 PRHDT and CDR2 FYEKMQ (reference sequence). Those who served as multiple sclerosis controls were treatment-naive patients with stable or active relapsing-remitting disease. It was negative isolation that provided the CD8+ and CD4+ T cells, whereas TEMRA cells were enriched by FACS.

The genes are TRBV13 and TRBJ2-7; 10 bases agree with TRBD1. The sequencing input was CD8+ T cells from PBMCs. This TCR derives from a human donor with multiple sclerosis. CDR3 DNA: TGTGCCAGCAGCTTGGGACAGGGGAAGCGCGAGCAGTACTTC. Protein: CASSLGQGKREQYF.